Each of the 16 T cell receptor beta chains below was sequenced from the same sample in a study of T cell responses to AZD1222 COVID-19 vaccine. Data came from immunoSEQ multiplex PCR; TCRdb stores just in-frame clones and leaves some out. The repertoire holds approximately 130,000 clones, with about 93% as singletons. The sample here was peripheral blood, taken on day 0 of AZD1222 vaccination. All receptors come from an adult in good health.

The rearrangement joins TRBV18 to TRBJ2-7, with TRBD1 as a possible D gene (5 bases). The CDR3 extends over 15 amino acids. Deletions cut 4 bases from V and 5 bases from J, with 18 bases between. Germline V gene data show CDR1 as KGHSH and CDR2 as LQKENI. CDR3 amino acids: CASSHSDSRRDEQYF. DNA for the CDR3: TGTGCCAGCTCACACTCCGACAGCAGAAGGGACGAGCAGTACTTC.

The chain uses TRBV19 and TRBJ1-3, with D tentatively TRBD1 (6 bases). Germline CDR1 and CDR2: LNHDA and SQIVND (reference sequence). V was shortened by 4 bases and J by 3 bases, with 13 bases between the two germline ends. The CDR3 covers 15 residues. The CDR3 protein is CASSNHAGDGNTIYF. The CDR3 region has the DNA TGTGCCAGTAGTAACCATGCAGGGGATGGAAACACCATATATTTT.

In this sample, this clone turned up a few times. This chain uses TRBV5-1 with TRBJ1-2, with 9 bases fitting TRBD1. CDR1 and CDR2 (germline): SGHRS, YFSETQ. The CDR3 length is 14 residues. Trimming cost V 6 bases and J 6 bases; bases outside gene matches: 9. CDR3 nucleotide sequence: TGCGCCAGCAACCCACAGGGGGCGCAGGATGGCTACACCTTC. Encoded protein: CASNPQGAQDGYTF.

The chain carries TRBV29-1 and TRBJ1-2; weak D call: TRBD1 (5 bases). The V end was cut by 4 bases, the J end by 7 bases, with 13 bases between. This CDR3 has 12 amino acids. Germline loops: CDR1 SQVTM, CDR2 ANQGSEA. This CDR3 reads CSVVQGGSGYTF. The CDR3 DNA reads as TGCAGCGTTGTCCAGGGAGGGAGTGGCTACACCTTC.

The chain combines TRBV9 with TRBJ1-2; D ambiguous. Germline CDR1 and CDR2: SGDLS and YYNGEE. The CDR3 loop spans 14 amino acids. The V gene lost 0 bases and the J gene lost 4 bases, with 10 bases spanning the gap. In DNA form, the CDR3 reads TGTGCCAGCAGCGTAGGAGGAGGCGTCTATGGCTACACCTTC. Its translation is CASSVGGGVYGYTF.

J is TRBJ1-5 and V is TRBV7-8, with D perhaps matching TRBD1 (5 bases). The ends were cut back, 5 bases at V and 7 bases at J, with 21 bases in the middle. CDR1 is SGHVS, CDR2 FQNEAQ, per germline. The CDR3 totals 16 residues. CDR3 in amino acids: CASSPTGGTLGQPQHF. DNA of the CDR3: TGTGCCAGCAGCCCTACCGGGGGGACTCTGGGGCAGCCCCAGCATTTT.

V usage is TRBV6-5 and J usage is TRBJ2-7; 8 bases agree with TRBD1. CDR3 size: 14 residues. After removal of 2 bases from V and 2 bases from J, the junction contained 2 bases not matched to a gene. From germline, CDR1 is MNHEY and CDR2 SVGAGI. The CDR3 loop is CASSYGTGPYEQYF. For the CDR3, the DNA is TGTGCCAGCAGTTACGGGACAGGCCCCTACGAGCAGTACTTC.

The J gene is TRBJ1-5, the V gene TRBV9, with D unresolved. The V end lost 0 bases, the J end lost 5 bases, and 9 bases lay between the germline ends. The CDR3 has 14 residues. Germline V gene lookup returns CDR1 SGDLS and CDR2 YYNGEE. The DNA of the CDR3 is TGTGCCAGCAGCGTAGGCGGACTGGATCAGCCCCAGCATTTT. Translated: CASSVGGLDQPQHF.

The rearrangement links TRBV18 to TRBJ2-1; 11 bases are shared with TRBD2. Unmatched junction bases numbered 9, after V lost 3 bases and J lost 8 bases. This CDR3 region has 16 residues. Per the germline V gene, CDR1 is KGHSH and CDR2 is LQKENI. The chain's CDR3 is CASSPRGLAVIYEQFF. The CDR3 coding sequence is TGTGCCAGCTCACCGCGGGGACTAGCGGTTATCTATGAGCAGTTCTTC.

The chain's CDR3 is CASTDYRGEVIGGNQPQHF. The CDR3 nucleotides read TGTGCCAGCACAGACTACAGGGGCGAAGTAATCGGCGGCAATCAGCCCCAGCATTTT. V gene TRBV28 combines with J gene TRBJ1-5; 7 bases line up with TRBD1. V was clipped by 7 bases and J by 2 bases; unmatched bases: 20. There are 19 residues in the CDR3. Germline CDR1 reads MDHEN; CDR2 reads SYDVKM.

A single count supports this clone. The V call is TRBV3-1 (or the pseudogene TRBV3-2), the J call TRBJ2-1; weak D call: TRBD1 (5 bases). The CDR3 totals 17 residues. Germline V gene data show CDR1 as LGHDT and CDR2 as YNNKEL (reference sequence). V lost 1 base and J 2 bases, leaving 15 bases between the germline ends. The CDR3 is CASSQGLGAGTYNEQFF. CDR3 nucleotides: TGTGCCAGCAGCCAAGGTCTTGGGGCAGGGACCTACAATGAGCAGTTCTTC.

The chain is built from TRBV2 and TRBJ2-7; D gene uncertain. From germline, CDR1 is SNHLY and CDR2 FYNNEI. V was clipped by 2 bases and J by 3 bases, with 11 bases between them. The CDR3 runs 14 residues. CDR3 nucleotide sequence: TGTGCCAGCAGTGAATGGAAGGGCCTCTACGAGCAGTACTTC. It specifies CASSEWKGLYEQYF.

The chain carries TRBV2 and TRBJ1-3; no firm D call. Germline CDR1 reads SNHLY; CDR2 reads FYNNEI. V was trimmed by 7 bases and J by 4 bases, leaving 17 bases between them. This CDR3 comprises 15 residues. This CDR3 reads CASTRERSSGNTIYF. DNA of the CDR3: TGTGCCAGCACCCGGGAAAGGTCCTCGGGAAACACCATATATTTT.

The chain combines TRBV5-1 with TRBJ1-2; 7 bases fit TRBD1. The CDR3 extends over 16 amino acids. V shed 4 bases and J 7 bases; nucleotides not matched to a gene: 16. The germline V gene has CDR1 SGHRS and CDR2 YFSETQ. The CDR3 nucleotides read TGCGCCAGCAGCCACCGCCTGACAGGGCTGGGCGGTGGCTACACCTTC. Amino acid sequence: CASSHRLTGLGGGYTF.

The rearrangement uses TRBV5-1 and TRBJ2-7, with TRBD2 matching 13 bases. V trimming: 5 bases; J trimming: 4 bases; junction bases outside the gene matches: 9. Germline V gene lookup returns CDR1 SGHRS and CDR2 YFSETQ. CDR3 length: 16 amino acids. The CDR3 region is CASSYTSGGAEYEQYF. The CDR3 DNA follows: TGCGCCAGCAGTTACACTAGCGGGGGGGCCGAATACGAGCAGTACTTC.

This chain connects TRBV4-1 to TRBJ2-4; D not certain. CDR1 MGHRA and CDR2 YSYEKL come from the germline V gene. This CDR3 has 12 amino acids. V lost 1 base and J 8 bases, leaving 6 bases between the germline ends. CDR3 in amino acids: CASSQAYDIQYF. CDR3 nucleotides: TGCGCCAGCAGCCAAGCTTATGACATTCAGTACTTC.